Presented here are 8 T cell receptor beta chains from one specimen sequenced in a study of cytomegalovirus exposure and HLA in healthy donors. PCR employed 60 Vbeta and 13 Jbeta primers. Only in-frame clones appear in the TCRdb table, and some are missing; sequencing was by immunoSEQ multiplex PCR. This sample has 180,000 or so clones, with 70% to 80% found just once. Sequences were obtained from PBMCs. The receptors here all came from a male donor in good health and CMV-seronegative.

The genes are TRBV28 and TRBJ1-2; D is undetermined. Germline-derived CDR1 and CDR2 are MDHEN and SYDVKM. The CDR3 totals 13 residues. Trimming shortened V by 5 bases and J by 7 bases, and 14 bases separated the two germline ends. The CDR3 DNA is TGTGCCAGCAGTCCGACATTCTACAGTGGCTACACCTTC. Residues: CASSPTFYSGYTF.

V usage is TRBV28 and J usage is TRBJ1-2, with D possibly being TRBD1 (6 bases). The CDR3 totals 13 residues. The germline CDR1 and CDR2 sequences are MDHEN and SYDVKM. V was pared by 7 bases and J by 4 bases, with 13 bases between. In nucleotides, the CDR3 is TGTGCCAGCACTCAGGGGTCGGTCTATGGCTACACCTTC. Amino acid sequence: CASTQGSVYGYTF.

The CDR3 region has the DNA TGTGCCAGCAGCCCCCTTTGGGCTGATAATGAGCAGTTCTTC. Translating gives CASSPLWADNEQFF. This chain connects TRBV4-2 to TRBJ2-1, with D uncertain. Looked up from germline, CDR1 is LGHNA and CDR2 is YNFKEQ. V dropped 4 bases and J dropped 7 bases, with 14 bases sitting between them. The length of the CDR3 is 14 residues.

Points on this clone: This same CDR3 is encoded by further DNA sequences in the sample. This sequence joins TRBV25-1 and TRBJ2-3; no clear D gene. Trimming cost V 0 bases and J 6 bases, with 7 bases left between them. Looked up from germline, CDR1 is MGHDK and CDR2 is SYGVNS. The CDR3 has 13 amino acids. The CDR3 protein is CASSEYIPDTQYF. The DNA of the CDR3 is TGTGCCAGCAGTGAATATATTCCCGATACGCAGTATTTT.

This clone has only one observation. CDR3 sequence: CASSYGWTGGSGELFF. In DNA, the CDR3 is TGTGCCAGCAGTTACGGGTGGACAGGGGGCTCTGGGGAGCTGTTTTTT. The rearrangement links TRBV6-5 to TRBJ2-2; 11 nucleotides align to TRBD1. Per the germline V gene, CDR1 is MNHEY and CDR2 is SVGAGI. The trim removed 2 bases at V and 8 bases at J, leaving 7 bases unmatched. The CDR3 spans 16 residues.

This clone was counted a few times. The V call is TRBV28, the J call TRBJ2-7, with D perhaps matching TRBD2 (6 bases). The length of the CDR3 is 13 residues. Between the trimmed V and J ends, which lost 6 bases and 0 bases, there was a span of 9 bases. Germline CDR1 is MDHEN and CDR2 is SYDVKM. The CDR3 DNA reads TGTGCCAGCAGCGGGAGCTTCTCCTACGAGCAGTACTTC. Residues: CASSGSFSYEQYF.

The CDR3 loop is CASRGQKDGYTF. CDR3 bases: TGTGCCAGCCGGGGACAGAAAGACGGCTACACCTTC. This sequence joins TRBV6-5 and TRBJ1-2; the match to TRBD1 covers 7 bases. Trimming removed 8 bases from V and 8 bases from J; junction bases left unmatched: 8. CDR1 and CDR2 (germline): MNHEY, SVGAGI. The CDR3 runs 12 residues.

This rearrangement joins TRBV7-2 to TRBJ1-1; possible D gene TRBD1, 5 bases. The CDR3 is 13 residues long. Trimming took 8 bases from V and 2 from J, leaving 12 bases between them. The germline CDR1 and CDR2 sequences are SGHTA and FQGNSA. CDR3 residues: CASRYDRNTEAFF. Written as DNA, the CDR3 is TGTGCCAGCCGATATGACAGAAACACTGAAGCTTTCTTT.